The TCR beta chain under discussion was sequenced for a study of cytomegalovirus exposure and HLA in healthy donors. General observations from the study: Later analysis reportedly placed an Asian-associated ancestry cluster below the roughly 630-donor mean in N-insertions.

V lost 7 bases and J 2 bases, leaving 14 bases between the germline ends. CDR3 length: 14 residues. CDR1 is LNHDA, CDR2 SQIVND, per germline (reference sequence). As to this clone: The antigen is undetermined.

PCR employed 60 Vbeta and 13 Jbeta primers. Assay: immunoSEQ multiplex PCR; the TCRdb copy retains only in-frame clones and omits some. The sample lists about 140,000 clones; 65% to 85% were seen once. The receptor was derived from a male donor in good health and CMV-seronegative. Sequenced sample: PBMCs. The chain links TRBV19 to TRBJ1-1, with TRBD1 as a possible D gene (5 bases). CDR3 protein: CASILWGVNTEAFF. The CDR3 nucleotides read TGTGCCAGTATTCTCTGGGGGGTAAACACTGAAGCTTTCTTT.